This entry lists 23 T cell receptor beta chains sequenced from one sample in a study of cytomegalovirus exposure and HLA in healthy donors. Researchers ran the PCR with 60 Vbeta and 13 Jbeta primers. Measured with immunoSEQ multiplex PCR; TCRdb has only the in-frame clones, and not every one. The sample has 130,000 or so clones, roughly four fifths seen once. Material for sequencing was PBMCs. These receptors were obtained from a woman aged 60-70 years in good health and CMV-seronegative.

V is TRBV29-1 and J is TRBJ2-3; TRBD2 matches at 8 bases. This CDR3 comprises 15 residues. Germline trimming cut 6 bases from V and 7 bases from J; bases unmatched to any gene: 15. CDR1 and CDR2 (germline): SQVTM, ANQGSEA. As DNA, the CDR3 is TGCAGCGTATTTAGCGGGGCCCCCTCAGGGAATACGCAGTATTTT. This codes for CSVFSGAPSGNTQYF.

The V and J genes are TRBV6-1 and TRBJ1-2, with 8 nucleotides matching TRBD1. Germline CDR1 reads MNHNS; CDR2 reads SASEGT. The CDR3 spans 15 residues. Losses at the gene ends were 6 bases for V and 3 bases for J; bases not matched to a gene: 9. The CDR3: CASRAGGTGDYGYTF. Here the CDR3 DNA reads TGTGCCAGCAGGGCCGGAGGGACAGGTGACTATGGCTACACCTTC.

The chain joins TRBV18 to TRBJ1-5, with 11 bases matching TRBD1. Germline V gene data show CDR1 as KGHSH and CDR2 as LQKENI. The CDR3 loop spans 17 amino acids. V shed 6 bases and J 1 base; nucleotides not matched to a gene: 8. This CDR3 is CASSPGTGGWSNQPQHF. CDR3 in DNA: TGTGCCAGCTCTCCTGGGACAGGGGGTTGGAGCAATCAGCCCCAGCATTTT. Supplemented by reference TRBV18 and TRBJ1-5, the full variable domain reads NAGVMQNPRHLVRRRGQEARLRCSPMKGHSHVYWYRQLPEEGLKFMVYLQKENIIDESGMPKERFSAEFPKEGPSILRIQQVVRGDSAAYFCASSPGTGGWSNQPQHFGDGTRLSIL.

The genes are TRBV9 and TRBJ1-2; D is perhaps TRBD1 (6 bases). The CDR3 sequence is 15 residues long. The V gene lost 3 bases and the J gene lost 2 bases, with 14 bases spanning the gap. Per germline, CDR1 SGDLS and CDR2 YYNGEE. The CDR3 spells CASSATGPENYGYTF. DNA of the CDR3: TGTGCCAGCAGCGCCACAGGGCCGGAAAACTATGGCTACACCTTC.

This clone was seen a handful of times. The chain has TRBV4-1 and TRBJ2-1; TRBD1 aligns across 7 bases. The length of the CDR3 is 17 residues. With V trimmed by 1 base and J by 1 base, 7 bases remained unmatched. CDR1 and CDR2 (germline): MGHRA, YSYEKL. In DNA, the CDR3 is TGCGCCAGCAGCCAAGGGCGAGGGGGCCGATCCTACAATGAGCAGTTCTTC. This translates into CASSQGRGGRSYNEQFF.

This chain connects TRBV5-1 to TRBJ2-3; TRBD1 aligns across 11 bases. This CDR3 has 17 amino acids. Losses at the gene ends were 7 bases for V and 0 bases for J; bases not matched to a gene: 10. Germline CDR1 is SGHRS and CDR2 is YFSETQ. Written as DNA, the CDR3 is TGCGCCAGCCGCTCCGGGGACAGGGGGAGTAGCACAGATACGCAGTATTTT. Amino acids: CASRSGDRGSSTDTQYF. Full variable domain (remainder filled in from reference TRBV5-1 and TRBJ2-3): KAGVTQTPRYLIKTRGQQVTLSCSPISGHRSVSWYQQTPGQGLQFLFEYFSETQRNKGNFPGRFSGRQFSNSRSEMNVSTLELGDSALYLCASRSGDRGSSTDTQYFGPGTRLTVL.

The chain is built from TRBV30 and TRBJ1-1; 9 nucleotides line up with TRBD1. This CDR3 has 15 amino acids. Germline V gives CDR1 GTSNPN, CDR2 SVGIG (reference sequence). With V trimmed by 3 bases and J by 1 base, 6 bases remained unmatched. The DNA of the CDR3 is TGTGCCTGGAGCGAACAGGGGGCAGGGAACACTGAAGCTTTCTTT. It is translated as CAWSEQGAGNTEAFF. Together with reference TRBV30 and TRBJ1-1, the CDR3 gives the full variable domain: SQTIHQWPATLVQPVGSPLSLECTVEGTSNPNLYWYRQAAGRGLQLLFYSVGIGQISSEVPQNLSASRPQDRQFILSSKKLLLSDSGFYLCAWSEQGAGNTEAFFGQGTRLTVV.

The J gene is TRBJ1-2, the V gene TRBV5-8; unclear D gene. V was trimmed by 2 bases and J by 7 bases, leaving 15 bases between them. Per the germline V gene, CDR1 is SGHTS and CDR2 is YDEGEE. CDR3 size: 14 residues. The CDR3 protein is CASSFPGVGVGYTF. In nucleotides, the CDR3 is TGTGCCAGCAGCTTCCCGGGTGTAGGCGTTGGCTACACCTTC.

CDR3 protein: CASSQDWLAGGRGETQYF. For the CDR3, the DNA is TGCGCCAGCAGCCAAGACTGGCTAGCGGGGGGGCGGGGGGAGACCCAGTACTTC. This rearrangement joins TRBV4-1 to TRBJ2-5, with 12 bases matching TRBD2. The CDR3 has 18 amino acids. The trim removed 0 bases at V and 5 bases at J, leaving 10 bases unmatched. The germline CDR1 and CDR2 sequences are MGHRA and YSYEKL.

This clone was detected a few times. V is TRBV19 and J is TRBJ2-2; TRBD1 is a possible D gene (6 bases). Trimming pared 4 bases from V and 3 bases from J, leaving 15 bases between. CDR1 LNHDA and CDR2 SQIVND come from the germline V gene (reference sequence). The CDR3 covers 16 residues. Here the CDR3 reads CASSRIKDRDTGELFF. The CDR3 nucleotides read TGTGCCAGTAGTAGGATAAAGGACAGAGACACCGGGGAGCTGTTTTTT.

The chain is built from TRBV2 and TRBJ2-1; 7 bases align to TRBD2. Unmatched junction bases numbered 3, after V lost 7 bases and J lost 9 bases. Germline V gene lookup returns CDR1 SNHLY and CDR2 FYNNEI. This CDR3 comprises 11 residues. This chain's CDR3 is CASTSGFEQFF. The CDR3 region has the DNA TGTGCCAGCACTAGCGGATTTGAGCAGTTCTTC.

The gene calls are TRBV7-9 and TRBJ2-5, with TRBD1 as a possible D gene (6 bases). The germline V and J ends were trimmed by 5 bases and 5 bases, with 12 bases remaining between them. This CDR3 region has 13 residues. Germline values: CDR1 SEHNR, CDR2 FQNEAQ (reference sequence). The CDR3 region is CASSITGTETQYF. The CDR3 DNA reads TGTGCCAGCAGCATTACAGGGACCGAGACCCAGTACTTC. Based on the CDR3 plus reference TRBV7-9 and TRBJ2-5, the full variable domain is DTGVSQNPRHKITKRGQNVTFRCDPISEHNRLYWYRQTLGQGPEFLTYFQNEAQLEKSRLLSDRFSAERPKGSFSTLEIQRTEQGDSAMYLCASSITGTETQYFGPGTRLLVL.

V is TRBV5-1 and J is TRBJ1-4; TRBD1 matches 7 bases. CDR1 and CDR2 (germline): SGHRS, YFSETQ. Unmatched junction bases numbered 6, after V lost 0 bases and J lost 7 bases. The length of the CDR3 is 15 residues. The DNA for the CDR3 is TGCGCCAGCAGCTTGGAGGGGGCGATCCGTGAAAAACTGTTTTTT. Amino acid sequence: CASSLEGAIREKLFF.

This chain links TRBV27 with TRBJ2-7, with 8 bases lining up with TRBD2. Per germline, CDR1 MNHEY and CDR2 SMNVEV (reference sequence). This CDR3 comprises 12 residues. V trimming: 8 bases; J trimming: 5 bases; junction bases outside the gene matches: 5. CDR3: CASATSGNEQYF. For the CDR3, the DNA is TGTGCCAGCGCAACTAGCGGCAACGAGCAGTACTTC.

This chain joins TRBV7-8 and TRBJ2-1; TRBD1 agrees at 7 bases. CDR1 and CDR2 from the germline V gene are SGHVS and FQNEAQ. This CDR3 spans 14 amino acids. The ends lost 6 bases at V and 9 bases at J; junction bases unmatched: 11. For the CDR3, the DNA is TGTGCCAGCAGTTGGTCAAAAAACAGGGGTGAGCAGTTCTTC. This gives the protein CASSWSKNRGEQFF.

This clone was recorded once. The chain employs TRBV5-1 and TRBJ2-7; 8 positions agree with TRBD2. V shed 1 base and J 4 bases; nucleotides not matched to a gene: 7. CDR3 length equals 15 residues. Germline V gene data show CDR1 as SGHRS and CDR2 as YFSETQ. CDR3 DNA sequence: TGCGCCAGCAGCTTGTCCGGGAGGGCAGCGTACGAGCAGTACTTC. Protein product: CASSLSGRAAYEQYF.

Regarding this clone: Compared with germline, one end of the junction differs, possibly owing to a read error. The chain is built from TRBV7-9 and TRBJ1-4, with D uncertain. This CDR3 comprises 11 residues. Germline lookup yields CDR1 SEHNR and CDR2 FQNEAQ (reference sequence). DNA of the CDR3: TGTTCCAGCAGCTCAAATGAAAAACTGTTTTTT. Protein sequence: CSSSSNEKLFF. The full variable domain, in which reference TRBV7-9 and TRBJ1-4 provide the parts outside the CDR3, is DTGVSQNPRHKITKRGQNVTFRCDPISEHNRLYWYRQTLGQGPEFLTYFQNEAQLEKSRLLSDRFSAERPKGSFSTLEIQRTEQGDSAMYLCSSSSNEKLFFGSGTQLSVL.

This rearrangement joins TRBV4-1 to TRBJ1-1; D may be TRBD1 (6 bases). The germline V gene encodes CDR1 MGHRA and CDR2 YSYEKL. V lost 4 bases to trimming and J lost 0 bases, with 15 bases between them. The CDR3 spans 16 residues. The CDR3 sequence is CASSPPLQGMNTEAFF. The CDR3 DNA reads TGCGCCAGCAGCCCCCCTTTACAGGGTATGAACACTGAAGCTTTCTTT.

V and J are TRBV2 and TRBJ2-7, with 11 bases aligning to TRBD2. The V gene end was trimmed by 3 bases and the J gene end by 9 bases; junction bases not matched to a gene: 7. CDR1 is SNHLY, CDR2 FYNNEI, per germline. The CDR3 has 14 amino acids. CDR3 in DNA: TGTGCCAGCAGTGATGGGGCTAGCGGGAGGAGGCAGTACTTC. Its protein is CASSDGASGRRQYF.

The chain combines TRBV6-5 with TRBJ2-7, with 13 bases identical to TRBD2. CDR1 and CDR2 from the germline V gene are MNHEY and SVGAGI. This CDR3 spans 15 amino acids. Trimming removed 6 bases from V and 2 bases from J; junction bases left unmatched: 4. CDR3 protein: CASSRTSGGTYEQYF. The DNA for the CDR3 is TGTGCCAGCAGCCGGACTAGCGGGGGCACCTACGAGCAGTACTTC.

The rearrangement links TRBV29-1 to TRBJ2-1; a weak D match, TRBD1 (6 bases). The CDR3 sequence is 15 residues long. Per the germline V gene, CDR1 is SQVTM and CDR2 is ANQGSEA. Deletions cut 6 bases from V and 0 bases from J, with 15 bases between. In DNA, the CDR3 is TGCAGCGTGGAACCCACAGGGCTCTCCTACAATGAGCAGTTCTTC. Protein: CSVEPTGLSYNEQFF.

This clone was seen only a few times. CDR3 protein: CASSGDRGYEQYF. DNA of the CDR3: TGTGCCAGCAGCGGGGACAGGGGATACGAGCAGTACTTC. The V call is TRBV5-8, the J call TRBJ2-7, with 10 bases matching TRBD1. Germline values: CDR1 SGHTS, CDR2 YDEGEE. This CDR3 region has 13 residues. V was pared by 4 bases and J by 4 bases, with 2 bases of the junction left unmatched.

This chain links TRBV27 with TRBJ2-5; D is uncertain. Germline CDR1 reads MNHEY; CDR2 reads SMNVEV (reference sequence). Trimming cost V 8 bases and J 4 bases, with 11 bases left between them. The CDR3 is made up of 12 amino acids. CDR3 in DNA: TGTGCCAGCCCCTCGTTTCGAGAGACCCAGTACTTC. Translation: CASPSFRETQYF.